The rows below give T cell receptor beta chains drawn from one sample of a study of post-analysis software for immune sequencing data. Each CDR3 protein is one row after TCRdb ran MiXCR on the PCR reads. The sample lists approximately 630,000 distinct CDR3 sequences; 55% to 60% were seen once. Sequenced material: blood. These receptors originate from a girl aged 2 to 10 with multiple sclerosis. The conserved cysteine and the conserved F or W are not part of the CDR3 here. A D gene is named only where the DNA matches it firmly.

TRBD1	13	TRBV6-2/TRBV6-3	TRBJ2-3	ASSAGQGITDTQY
.	10	TRBV7-9	TRBJ2-5	ASSSEGETQY
.	14	TRBV20-1	TRBJ2-6	SARVGGYSGANVLT
.	12	TRBV7-3	TRBJ2-7	ASSPTAYSYEQY
.	11	TRBV10-3	TRBJ2-5	AISESTQETQY
TRBD2	15	TRBV5-5	TRBJ2-3	ASSGGTSGQLLDTQY
.	12	TRBV5-1	TRBJ2-3	ASNGGQDVDTQY
TRBD1	14	TRBV24-1	TRBJ2-7	ATSDPLGQHPYEQY
.	12	TRBV12-3/TRBV12-4	TRBJ2-3	ASTSGLPTDTQY
TRBD2	15	TRBV3-1	TRBJ2-5	ASSQGLAGTYQETQY
TRBD1	12	TRBV20-1	TRBJ1-6	SAREGTGYSPLH
.	11	TRBV4-2	TRBJ2-3	ASSQGFTDTQY
TRBD2	13	TRBV7-2	TRBJ2-5	ASSFGGGAWETQY
TRBD2	11	TRBV29-1	TRBJ2-5	SVMGGSQETQY
TRBD1	14	TRBV12-3/TRBV12-4	TRBJ2-3	ASRPGTGRSTDTQY
TRBD2	14	TRBV12-3/TRBV12-4	TRBJ2-7	ASSPQLAGGSYEQY
.	14	TRBV15	TRBJ2-5	ATSYAQGSRFGTQY
.	11	TRBV29-1	TRBJ2-5	SVGDTPGETQY
.	14	TRBV4-2	.	ASSQVRIASEETQY
.	11	TRBV10-3	TRBJ2-7	AISEFSGDEQY
.	17	TRBV14	TRBJ2-4	ASSPSLRFRPLAKNIQY
.	12	TRBV7-2	TRBJ2-7	ASSLYGPDYEQY
.	13	TRBV7-8	TRBJ1-5	ASSSQGNSNQPQH
.	12	TRBV6-1	TRBJ2-3	ASSEALAGDTQY
.	11	TRBV20-1	TRBJ2-4	SARSEAKNIQY
TRBD2	10	TRBV10-3	.	AISLAGDEQY
.	14	TRBV6-5	TRBJ2-1	ASSQWGGGSYNEQF
TRBD2	13	TRBV20-1	TRBJ2-7	SAREGAGGPYEQY